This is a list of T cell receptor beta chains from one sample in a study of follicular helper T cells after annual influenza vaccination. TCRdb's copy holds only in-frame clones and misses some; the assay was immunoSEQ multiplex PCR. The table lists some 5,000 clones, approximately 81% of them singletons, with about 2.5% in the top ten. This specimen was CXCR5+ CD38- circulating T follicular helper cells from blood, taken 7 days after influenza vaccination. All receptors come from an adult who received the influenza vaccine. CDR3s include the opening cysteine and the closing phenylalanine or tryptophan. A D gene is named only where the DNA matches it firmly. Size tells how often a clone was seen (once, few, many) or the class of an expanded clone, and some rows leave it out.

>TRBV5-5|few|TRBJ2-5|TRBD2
TGTGCCAGCACCACTAGCGGGAGGGCCCTAGAGACCCAGTACTTC
CASTTSGRALETQYF
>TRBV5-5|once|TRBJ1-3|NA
TGTGCCAGCAGCTTGACAGGCCCCCTCTCTGGAAACACCATATATTTT
CASSLTGPLSGNTIYF
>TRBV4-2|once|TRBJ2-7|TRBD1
TGTGCCAGCAGCCTTTATTCCGGGACAGGTTTGACCTACGAGCAGTACTTC
CASSLYSGTGLTYEQYF
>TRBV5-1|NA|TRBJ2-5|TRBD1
TGCGCCAGCAGCTCCCAGCCCGGACAGGGGACTCAAGAGACCCAGTACTTC
CASSSQPGQGTQETQYF
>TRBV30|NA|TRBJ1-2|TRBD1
TGTGCCTGGAGCCCACCTCCCGGGACAGGGTATGGCTACACCTTC
CAWSPPPGTGYGYTF
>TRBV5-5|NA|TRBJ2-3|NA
TGTGCCAGCAGCTTGGGGGCTTCAGCAAATACGCAGTATTTT
CASSLGASANTQYF
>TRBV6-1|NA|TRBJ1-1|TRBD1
TGTGCCAGCAGAGCGACAGGGGTGAACACTGAAGCTTTCTTT
CASRATGVNTEAFF
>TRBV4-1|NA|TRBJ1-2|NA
TGCGCCAGCAGCCCACAGGACAGTGGCTATGGCTACACCTTC
CASSPQDSGYGYTF
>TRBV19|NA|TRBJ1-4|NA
TGTGCCAGTAGAGGGGCCAGTAATGAAAAACTGTTTTTT
CASRGASNEKLFF
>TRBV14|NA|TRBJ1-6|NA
TGTGCCAGCAGCAGATCGGACAGTTATAATTCACCCCTCCACTTT
CASSRSDSYNSPLHF
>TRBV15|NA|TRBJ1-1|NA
TGTGCCACCAGCAGAGATCTAGGGGGATTGAACACTGAAGCTTTCTTT
CATSRDLGGLNTEAFF
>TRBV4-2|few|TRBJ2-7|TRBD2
TGTGCCAGCAGCCCCCTCGGGGGGGCCTACGAGCAGTACTTC
CASSPLGGAYEQYF
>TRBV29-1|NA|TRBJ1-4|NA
TGCAGCGGCCGGGGATTGAACGAAAAACTGTTTTTT
CSGRGLNEKLFF
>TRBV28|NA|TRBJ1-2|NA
TGTGCCAGCAGTTTTGGTCTGCTACTCTATGGCTACACCTTC
CASSFGLLLYGYTF
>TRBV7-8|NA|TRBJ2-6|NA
TGTGCCAGCAGTAGACAGGGAGGGTCTGGGGCCAACGTCCTGACTTTC
CASSRQGGSGANVLTF
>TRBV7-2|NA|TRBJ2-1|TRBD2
TGTGCCAGCAGCTTAAAGACTAGCGGGAGTAGTGAGCAGTTCTTC
CASSLKTSGSSEQFF
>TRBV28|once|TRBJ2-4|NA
TGTGCCAGCAGTTCCTCAGGGGGGCTAAACATTCAGTACTTC
CASSSSGGLNIQYF